Following are 28 T cell receptor beta chains from one sample sequenced in a study of CD8 T cells in Susac syndrome. The RNA input was about 0.45 to 1 ug, and it was reverse transcribed with random hexamers. TCRdb used MiXCR to reprocess the immunoSEQ multiplex PCR reads, holding one entry per CDR3 protein. The profile shows about 66,000 distinct CDR3 sequences, about 94% of them singletons. Sequenced: CD8+ T cells from PBMCs. The receptors originated from a human donor with multiple sclerosis.

This rearrangement joins TRBV7-8 to TRBJ1-5; TRBD1 might be the D (6 bases). Germline loops: CDR1 SGHVS, CDR2 FQNEAQ. The CDR3 is 15 amino acids. V was clipped by 1 base and J by 1 base, with 8 bases between them. CDR3 nucleotide sequence: TGTGCCAGCAGCTTAGACAGGGCCAGCAATCAGCCCCAGCATTTT. Protein product: CASSLDRASNQPQHF.

The gene calls are TRBV13 and TRBJ1-5; 7 positions match TRBD1. Losses at the gene ends were 0 bases for V and 0 bases for J; bases not matched to a gene: 2. CDR3 length: 16 amino acids. Germline CDR1 PRHDT, CDR2 FYEKMQ (reference sequence). The CDR3 loop is CASSLGRQGSNQPQHF. The CDR3 coding sequence is TGTGCCAGCAGCTTAGGCCGACAGGGTAGCAATCAGCCCCAGCATTTT.

The chain joins TRBV27 to TRBJ1-6; D is possibly TRBD1 (6 bases). The length of the CDR3 is 14 residues. Trimming removed 4 bases at V and 5 bases at J, with 9 bases between. CDR1 is MNHEY and CDR2 is SMNVEV in the germline V gene (reference sequence). In DNA form, the CDR3 reads TGTGCCAGCAGTTGGGGGGCGGATAATTCACCCCTCCACTTT. This encodes CASSWGADNSPLHF.

V and J are TRBV30 and TRBJ1-1, with D hard to call. Germline CDR1 reads GTSNPN; CDR2 reads SVGIG (reference sequence). Trimming took 0 bases from V and 0 from J, leaving 2 bases between them. CDR3 length: 12 residues. CDR3 sequence: CAWSVMNTEAFF. The CDR3 DNA reads as TGTGCCTGGAGTGTAATGAACACTGAAGCTTTCTTT.

The rearrangement links TRBV28 to TRBJ2-7; D assignment may be TRBD1 or TRBD2 (6 bases each). V lost 5 bases and J 3 bases, leaving 14 bases between the germline ends. The V gene's germline CDR1 is MDHEN and CDR2 SYDVKM. The CDR3 is 14 residues long. The CDR3 is CASSLRGLYYEQYF. The CDR3 bases are TGTGCCAGCAGTCTCAGGGGACTGTACTACGAGCAGTACTTC.

This clonotype is a singleton in its sample. The chain is built from TRBV25-1 and TRBJ1-6; D is perhaps TRBD1 (6 bases). V was trimmed by 1 base and J by 7 bases, leaving 11 bases between them. Germline V gene data show CDR1 as MGHDK and CDR2 as SYGVNS. There are 15 residues in the CDR3. The CDR3 nucleotides are TGTGCCAGCAGTGAATTGGGGGGCAAGAATTCACCCCTCCACTTT. Translated, it gives CASSELGGKNSPLHF.

The chain joins TRBV14 to TRBJ2-3, with D possibly called TRBD1 or TRBD2 (7 bases each). Germline V gene data show CDR1 as SGHDN and CDR2 as FVKESK. The CDR3 spans 14 residues. V lost 3 bases and J 14 bases, leaving 21 bases between the germline ends. CDR3 in amino acids: CASSQDTGVGGPYF. The CDR3, as DNA: TGTGCCAGCAGCCAGGATACAGGGGTGGGAGGGCCGTATTTT. The full variable domain, in which reference TRBV14 and TRBJ2-3 provide the parts outside the CDR3, is EAGVTQFPSHSVIEKGQTVTLRCDPISGHDNLYWYRRVMGKEIKFLLHFVKESKQDESGMPNNRFLAERTGGTYSTLKVQPAELEDSGVYFCASSQDTGVGGPYFGPGTRLTVL.

The chain is built from TRBV5-4 and TRBJ2-3, with 10 bases that match TRBD2. V lost 4 bases to trimming and J lost 3 bases; unmatched junction nucleotides: 5. The germline gives CDR1 SGHNT, CDR2 YYREEE (reference sequence). The CDR3 spans 15 residues. Here the CDR3 DNA reads TGTGCCAGCAGCCACAGGACTAGCGGAACAGATACGCAGTATTTT. It specifies CASSHRTSGTDTQYF.

This chain joins TRBV5-6 and TRBJ2-5, with 7 bases that match TRBD1. Germline V CDR1 and CDR2: SGHDT, YYEEEE. V was pared by 2 bases and J by 0 bases, with 4 bases of the junction left unmatched. CDR3 size: 15 residues. This CDR3 is CASSLGTVYQETQYF. CDR3 DNA: TGTGCCAGCAGCTTAGGGACAGTGTACCAAGAGACCCAGTACTTC. Full variable domain (outside the CDR3, taken from reference TRBV5-6 and TRBJ2-5): DAGVTQSPTHLIKTRGQQVTLRCSPKSGHDTVSWYQQALGQGPQFIFQYYEEEERQRGNFPDRFSGHQFPNYSSELNVNALLLGDSALYLCASSLGTVYQETQYFGPGTRLLVL.

V gene TRBV28 combines with J gene TRBJ2-3; tentatively, D is TRBD1 (7 bases). Germline CDR1 MDHEN, CDR2 SYDVKM. The CDR3 has 15 residues. Trimming removed 6 bases from V and 2 bases from J, with 15 bases in between. The CDR3 DNA sequence: TGTGCCAGCAGCTCCAGGGGGGCGCTCACAGATACGCAGTATTTT. It translates to CASSSRGALTDTQYF.

The chain is built from TRBV7-9 and TRBJ2-7, with D perhaps TRBD2 (6 bases). Trimming cost V 5 bases and J 0 bases, with 11 bases left between them. The CDR3 contains 14 residues. In germline, CDR1 is SEHNR, CDR2 FQNEAQ (reference sequence). CDR3 sequence reads: CASSPAGSSYEQYF. CDR3 in DNA: TGTGCCAGCAGCCCAGCCGGGAGCTCCTACGAGCAGTACTTC.

The chain carries TRBV29-1 and TRBJ1-2, with 11 bases identical to TRBD1. Germline V gene data show CDR1 as SQVTM and CDR2 as ANQGSEA. V lost 1 base, J lost 0 bases, and 7 bases stayed unmatched. This CDR3 contains 17 residues. The CDR3 is CSVEARDRGFTNYGYTF. The CDR3 DNA is TGCAGCGTTGAAGCCCGGGACAGGGGGTTTACTAACTATGGCTACACCTTC.

This rearrangement joins TRBV28 to TRBJ2-7; tentatively, D is TRBD1 or TRBD2 (6 bases each). Looked up from germline, CDR1 is MDHEN and CDR2 is SYDVKM. V lost 6 bases and J 5 bases, leaving 20 bases between the germline ends. The CDR3 has 15 residues. CDR3 sequence reads: CASRWGTGRFDEQYF. The CDR3 DNA reads as TGTGCCAGCAGGTGGGGTACAGGGAGGTTCGACGAGCAGTACTTC.

V and J are TRBV29-1 and TRBJ1-1; D is ambiguous. Per the germline V gene, CDR1 is SQVTM and CDR2 is ANQGSEA. This CDR3 is 13 amino acids long. CDR3 nucleotide sequence: TGCATCGGGTTGGAACTGGGGAATAGTGAAGCTTTCTTT. It is translated as CIGLELGNSEAFF. Drawing the rest from reference TRBV29-1 and TRBJ1-1, the complete variable domain is SAVISQKPSRDICQRGTSLTIQCQVDSQVTMMFWYRQQPGQSLTLIATANQGSEATYESGFVIDKFPISRPNLTFSTLTVSNMSPEDSSIYLCIGLELGNSEAFFGQGTRLTVV.

The V gene is TRBV3-1, the J gene TRBJ2-4; 12 bases align to TRBD2. Germline V gives CDR1 LGHDT, CDR2 YNNKEL (reference sequence). V lost 0 bases to trimming and J lost 7 bases; unmatched junction nucleotides: 7. This CDR3 has 17 residues. DNA for the CDR3: TGTGCCAGCAGCCAAGATCTTGTTACTAGCGGGAGGAACATTCAGTACTTC. This sequence encodes CASSQDLVTSGRNIQYF.

The rearrangement joins TRBV12-3 or TRBV12-4 to TRBJ2-1, with D perhaps TRBD2 (5 bases). Trimming cost V 6 bases and J 8 bases, with 11 bases left between them. This CDR3 is 12 amino acids long. As DNA, the CDR3 is TGTGCCAGCAGGCTGCCGGGGTATGAGCAGTTCTTC. Translation gives CASRLPGYEQFF.

The chain has TRBV4-1 and TRBJ1-1; D unresolved. The ends were cut back, 1 base at V and 0 bases at J, with 9 bases in the middle. The CDR3 is 15 residues long. The V gene's germline CDR1 is MGHRA and CDR2 YSYEKL. The CDR3 bases are TGCGCCAGCAGCCAAGTACGAGGGATGAACACTGAAGCTTTCTTT. Encoded protein: CASSQVRGMNTEAFF.

The chain couples TRBV29-1 to TRBJ2-2, with TRBD2 as a possible D gene (5 bases). The CDR3 runs 13 residues. Germline V gene sequence: CDR1 SQVTM, CDR2 ANQGSEA. Trimming took off 7 bases at V and 4 bases at J, with 13 bases between the two ends. CDR3: CSALQAGTGELFF. DNA of the CDR3: TGCAGCGCCCTGCAGGCGGGCACCGGGGAGCTGTTTTTT.

This chain links TRBV3-1 with TRBJ2-5, with TRBD1 matching 7 bases. The CDR3 is 13 amino acids. Germline values: CDR1 LGHDT, CDR2 YNNKEL (reference sequence). V shed 3 bases and J 3 bases; nucleotides not matched to a gene: 1. CDR3 sequence reads: CASSQDRKETQYF. DNA for the CDR3: TGTGCCAGCAGCCAGGACAGGAAAGAGACCCAGTACTTC.

Here the CDR3 reads CASSQAPGRGREDEQYF. CDR3 in DNA: TGCGCCAGCAGCCAGGCCCCAGGGAGGGGGCGCGAGGACGAGCAGTACTTC. The chain recombines TRBV4-1 with TRBJ2-7; the D gene could be TRBD1 or TRBD2 (7 bases each). Trimming took off 3 bases at V and 5 bases at J, with 23 bases between the two ends. The V gene's germline CDR1 is MGHRA and CDR2 YSYEKL. This CDR3 is 17 amino acids long.

J is TRBJ2-7 and V is TRBV27; 11 bases map to TRBD2. CDR3 size: 16 residues. The V and J ends lost 4 bases and 2 bases, in that order; junction bases with no gene match: 7. Looked up from germline, CDR1 is MNHEY and CDR2 is SMNVEV (reference sequence). The CDR3 here is CASSSSSGGPTYEQYF. DNA of the CDR3: TGTGCCAGCAGTTCCTCTAGCGGGGGGCCCACCTACGAGCAGTACTTC.

This clonotype is a singleton in its sample. CDR3 region: CASSPSLNTEAFF. The CDR3 nucleotides read TGTGCCAGCAGCCCCAGCCTGAACACTGAAGCTTTCTTT. J is TRBJ1-1 and V is TRBV7-9; no reliable D call. This CDR3 has 13 residues. The V end lost 5 bases, the J end lost 0 bases, and 7 bases lay between the germline ends. CDR1 is SEHNR and CDR2 is FQNEAQ in the germline V gene (reference sequence).

The gene calls are TRBV7-3 and TRBJ2-7; 9 bases are shared with TRBD1. The germline gives CDR1 SGHTA, CDR2 FQGTGA. This CDR3 spans 14 amino acids. V shed 6 bases, J shed 5 bases, and the junction held 8 bases outside the gene matches. CDR3 DNA: TGTGCCAGCAGATCCGGGACAGGGTCCGACGAGCAGTACTTC. This sequence encodes CASRSGTGSDEQYF.

This chain connects TRBV20-1 to TRBJ1-2, with 7 bases lining up with TRBD1. Germline-derived CDR1 and CDR2 are DFQATT and SNEGSKA (reference sequence). The CDR3 covers 12 residues. J lost 4 bases, V lost 5 bases, and 4 bases had no gene match. Here the CDR3 reads CSARPGGYGYTF. CDR3 bases: TGCAGTGCTCGTCCAGGGGGCTATGGCTACACCTTC.

The chain has TRBV28 and TRBJ2-7, with 7 positions matching TRBD1. V gave up 7 bases and J gave up 2 bases; unmatched junction bases: 2. The CDR3 spans 12 residues. Germline V gene data show CDR1 as MDHEN and CDR2 as SYDVKM. The CDR3 DNA reads as TGTGCCAGCATTGGGACAGCCTACGAGCAGTACTTC. Amino acids: CASIGTAYEQYF.

J is TRBJ2-4 and V is TRBV28, with 7 bases lining up with TRBD2. Trimming removed 6 bases from V and 7 bases from J; junction bases left unmatched: 9. The CDR3 runs to 14 residues. Germline V gives CDR1 MDHEN, CDR2 SYDVKM. The CDR3, as DNA: TGTGCCAGCAGCATCGGACTAGAGGGTAACATTCAGTACTTC. Its protein is CASSIGLEGNIQYF.

This chain joins TRBV28 and TRBJ2-3; TRBD2 is a possible D gene (12 bases). This CDR3 has 23 amino acids. Deletions cut 2 bases from V and 2 bases from J, with 35 bases between. CDR1 is MDHEN and CDR2 is SYDVKM in the germline V gene. The CDR3 DNA sequence: TGTGCCAGCAGTTTACCCGGACAGGGGGCCCGGACTAGCGGGGAGGCCTACACAGATACGCAGTATTTT. Protein: CASSLPGQGARTSGEAYTDTQYF. The full variable domain, rest sourced from reference TRBV28 and TRBJ2-3, is DVKVTQSSRYLVKRTGEKVFLECVQDMDHENMFWYRQDPGLGLRLIYFSYDVKMKEKGDIPEGYSVSREKKERFSLILESASTNQTSMYLCASSLPGQGARTSGEAYTDTQYFGPGTRLTVL.

CDR3 region: CATSDTDSNQPQHF. The DNA for the CDR3 is TGTGCCACCAGTGACACAGATAGCAATCAGCCCCAGCATTTT. The chain links TRBV24-1 to TRBJ1-5, with D uncertain. Germline values: CDR1 KGHDR, CDR2 SFDVKD. The CDR3 runs to 14 residues. Trimming stripped 4 bases from V and 0 bases from J, with 6 bases between.